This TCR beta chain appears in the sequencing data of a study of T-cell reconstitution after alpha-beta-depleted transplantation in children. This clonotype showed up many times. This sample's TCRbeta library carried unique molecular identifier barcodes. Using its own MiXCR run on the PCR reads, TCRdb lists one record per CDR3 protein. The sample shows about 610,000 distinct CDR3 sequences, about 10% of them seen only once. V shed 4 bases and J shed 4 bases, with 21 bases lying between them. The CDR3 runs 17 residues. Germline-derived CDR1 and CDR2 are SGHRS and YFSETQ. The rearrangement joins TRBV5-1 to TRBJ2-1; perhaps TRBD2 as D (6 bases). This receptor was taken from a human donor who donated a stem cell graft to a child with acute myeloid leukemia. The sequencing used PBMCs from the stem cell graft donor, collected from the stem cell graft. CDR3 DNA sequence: TGCGCCAGCAGCCCGGAGGGCCTAGCTACCTATTACAATGAGCAGTTCTTC. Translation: CASSPEGLATYYNEQFF.